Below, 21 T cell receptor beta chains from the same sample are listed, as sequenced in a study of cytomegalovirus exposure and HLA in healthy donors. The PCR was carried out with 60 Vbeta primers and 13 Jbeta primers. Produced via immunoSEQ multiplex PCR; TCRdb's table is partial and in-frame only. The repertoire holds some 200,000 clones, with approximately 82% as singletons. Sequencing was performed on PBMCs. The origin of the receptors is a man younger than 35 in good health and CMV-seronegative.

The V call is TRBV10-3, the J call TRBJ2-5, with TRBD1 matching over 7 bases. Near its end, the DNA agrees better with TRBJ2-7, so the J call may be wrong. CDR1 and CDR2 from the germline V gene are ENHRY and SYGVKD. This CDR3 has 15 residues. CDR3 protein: CAISEPRGGSPEQYF. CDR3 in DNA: TGTGCCATCAGTGAGCCTAGAGGGGGCTCCCCCGAGCAGTACTTC.

The CDR3, as DNA: TGTGCCAGCAGCTTAGTGTGGCAATCCTACGAGCAGTACTTC. Residues: CASSLVWQSYEQYF. V is TRBV7-2 and J is TRBJ2-7; no reliable D call. CDR3 length: 14 residues. Trimming stripped 1 base from V and 1 base from J, with 8 bases between. The germline gives CDR1 SGHTA, CDR2 FQGNSA.

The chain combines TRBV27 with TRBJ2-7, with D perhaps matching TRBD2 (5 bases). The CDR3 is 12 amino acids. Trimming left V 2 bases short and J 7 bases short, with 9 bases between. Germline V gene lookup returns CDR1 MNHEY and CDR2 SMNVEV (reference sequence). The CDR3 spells CASSLRSGEQYF. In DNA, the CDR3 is TGTGCCAGCAGTTTAAGGTCGGGGGAGCAGTACTTC.

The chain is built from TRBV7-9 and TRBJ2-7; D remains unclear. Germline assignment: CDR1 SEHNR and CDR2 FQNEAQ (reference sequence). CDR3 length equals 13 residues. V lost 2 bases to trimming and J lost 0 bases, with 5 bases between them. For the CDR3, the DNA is TGTGCCAGCAGCTTATCCATCTCCTACGAGCAGTACTTC. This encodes CASSLSISYEQYF.

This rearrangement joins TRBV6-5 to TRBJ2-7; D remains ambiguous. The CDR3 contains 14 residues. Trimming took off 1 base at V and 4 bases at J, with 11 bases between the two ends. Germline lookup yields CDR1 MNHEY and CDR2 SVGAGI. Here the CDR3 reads CASSYFQDTYEQYF. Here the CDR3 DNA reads TGTGCCAGCAGTTACTTCCAAGACACATACGAGCAGTACTTC.

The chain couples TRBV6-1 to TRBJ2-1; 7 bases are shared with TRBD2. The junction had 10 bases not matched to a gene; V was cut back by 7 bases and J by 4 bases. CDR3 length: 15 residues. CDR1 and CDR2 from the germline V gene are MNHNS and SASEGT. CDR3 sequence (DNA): TGTGCCAGCACCTTAGGAGCTAGCGGATACAATGAGCAGTTCTTC. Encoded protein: CASTLGASGYNEQFF.

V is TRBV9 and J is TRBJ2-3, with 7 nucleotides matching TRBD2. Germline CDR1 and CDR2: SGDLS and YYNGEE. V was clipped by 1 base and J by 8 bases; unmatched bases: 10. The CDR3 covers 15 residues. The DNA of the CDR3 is TGTGCCAGCAGCGTAAGGGCGGGGAGGGAAGGTACGCAGTATTTT. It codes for CASSVRAGREGTQYF.

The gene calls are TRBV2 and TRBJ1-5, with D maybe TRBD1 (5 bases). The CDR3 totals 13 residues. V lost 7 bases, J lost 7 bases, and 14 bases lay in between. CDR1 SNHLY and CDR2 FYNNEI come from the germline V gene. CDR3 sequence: CASTAGGAQPQHF. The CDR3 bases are TGTGCCAGCACAGCCGGTGGGGCGCAGCCCCAGCATTTT.

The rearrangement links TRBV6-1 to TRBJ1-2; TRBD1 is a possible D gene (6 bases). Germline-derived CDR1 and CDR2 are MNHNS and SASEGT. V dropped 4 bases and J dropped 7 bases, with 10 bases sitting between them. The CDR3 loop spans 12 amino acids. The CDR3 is CASSVAGAGYTF. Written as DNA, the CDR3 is TGTGCCAGCAGTGTGGCAGGGGCTGGCTACACCTTC.

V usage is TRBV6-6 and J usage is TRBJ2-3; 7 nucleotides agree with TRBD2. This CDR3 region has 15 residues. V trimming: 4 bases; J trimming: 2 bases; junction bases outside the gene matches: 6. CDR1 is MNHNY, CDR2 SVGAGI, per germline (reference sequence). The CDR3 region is CASSLGLADTDTQYF. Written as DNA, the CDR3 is TGTGCCAGCAGTTTGGGGCTAGCGGACACAGATACGCAGTATTTT.

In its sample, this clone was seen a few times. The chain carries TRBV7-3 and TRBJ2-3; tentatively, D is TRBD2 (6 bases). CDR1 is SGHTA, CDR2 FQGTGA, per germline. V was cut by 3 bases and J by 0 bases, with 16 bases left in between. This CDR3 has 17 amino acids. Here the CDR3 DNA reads TGTGCCAGCAGCTTTCAGGCGGGACGGTCCAGCACAGATACGCAGTATTTT. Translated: CASSFQAGRSSTDTQYF.

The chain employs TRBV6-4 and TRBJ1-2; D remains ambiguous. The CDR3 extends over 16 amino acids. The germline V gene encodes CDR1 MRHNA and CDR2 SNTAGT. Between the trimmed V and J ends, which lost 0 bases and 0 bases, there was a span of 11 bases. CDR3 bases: TGTGCCAGCAGTGACTCGTTACCCTCAGCTAACTATGGCTACACCTTC. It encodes CASSDSLPSANYGYTF.

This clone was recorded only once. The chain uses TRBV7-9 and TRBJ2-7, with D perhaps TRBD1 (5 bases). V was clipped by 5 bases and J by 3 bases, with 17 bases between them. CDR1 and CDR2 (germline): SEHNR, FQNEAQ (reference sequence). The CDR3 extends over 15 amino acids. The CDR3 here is CASSHLTDRNYEQYF. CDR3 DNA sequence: TGTGCCAGCAGCCATTTAACTGACAGAAACTACGAGCAGTACTTC.

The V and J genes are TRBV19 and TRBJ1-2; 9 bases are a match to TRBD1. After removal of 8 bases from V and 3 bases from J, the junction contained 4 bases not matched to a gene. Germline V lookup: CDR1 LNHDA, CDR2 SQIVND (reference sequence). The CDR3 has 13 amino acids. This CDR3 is CASGTGTDYGYTF. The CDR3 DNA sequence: TGTGCCAGTGGGACAGGGACCGACTATGGCTACACCTTC.

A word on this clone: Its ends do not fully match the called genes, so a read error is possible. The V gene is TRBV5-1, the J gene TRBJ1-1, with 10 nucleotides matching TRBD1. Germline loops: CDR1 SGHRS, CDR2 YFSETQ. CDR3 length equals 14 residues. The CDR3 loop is CASSVTGGSTEAFF. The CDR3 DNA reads TGTGCCAGCAGCGTGACAGGGGGCTCCACTGAAGCTTTCTTT. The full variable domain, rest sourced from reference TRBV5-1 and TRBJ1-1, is KAGVTQTPRYLIKTRGQQVTLSCSPISGHRSVSWYQQTPGQGLQFLFEYFSETQRNKGNFPGRFSGRQFSNSRSEMNVSTLELGDSALYLCASSVTGGSTEAFFGQGTRLTVV.

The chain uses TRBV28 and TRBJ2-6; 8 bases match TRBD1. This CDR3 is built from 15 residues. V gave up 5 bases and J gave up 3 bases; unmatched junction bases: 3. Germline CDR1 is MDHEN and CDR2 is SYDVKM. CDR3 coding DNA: TGTGCCAGCAGTCAGGGGGCGCTTGGGGCCAACGTCCTGACTTTC. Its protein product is CASSQGALGANVLTF. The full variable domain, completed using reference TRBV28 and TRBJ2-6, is DVKVTQSSRYLVKRTGEKVFLECVQDMDHENMFWYRQDPGLGLRLIYFSYDVKMKEKGDIPEGYSVSREKKERFSLILESASTNQTSMYLCASSQGALGANVLTFGAGSRLTVL.

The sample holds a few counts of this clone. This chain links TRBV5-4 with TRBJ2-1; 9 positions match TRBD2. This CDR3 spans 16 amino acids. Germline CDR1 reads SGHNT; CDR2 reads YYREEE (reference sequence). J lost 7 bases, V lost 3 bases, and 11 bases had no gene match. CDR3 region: CASSSPISGSRNEQFF. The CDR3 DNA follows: TGTGCCAGCAGCTCGCCTATTAGCGGGAGCAGGAATGAGCAGTTCTTC.

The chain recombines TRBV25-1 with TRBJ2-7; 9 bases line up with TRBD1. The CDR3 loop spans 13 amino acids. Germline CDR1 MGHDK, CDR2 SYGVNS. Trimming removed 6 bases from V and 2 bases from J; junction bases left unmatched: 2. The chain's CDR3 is CASRGQGTYEQYF. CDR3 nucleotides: TGTGCCAGCAGGGGACAGGGAACCTACGAGCAGTACTTC.

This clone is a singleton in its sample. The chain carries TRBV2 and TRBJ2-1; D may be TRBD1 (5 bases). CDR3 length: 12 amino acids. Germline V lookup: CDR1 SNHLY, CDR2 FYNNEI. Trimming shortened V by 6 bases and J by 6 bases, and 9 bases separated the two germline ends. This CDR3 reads CASSGQGNEQFF. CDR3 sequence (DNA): TGTGCCAGCAGCGGGCAGGGCAATGAGCAGTTCTTC.

CDR3 DNA sequence: TGTGCCAGCAGCTTAGCGCTCAGGGTCGGCAATCAGCCCCAGCATTTT. Protein product: CASSLALRVGNQPQHF. The chain is built from TRBV7-8 and TRBJ1-5, with D maybe TRBD1 (5 bases). Per the germline V gene, CDR1 is SGHVS and CDR2 is FQNEAQ. The CDR3 sequence is 16 residues long. The V gene lost 0 bases and the J gene lost 2 bases, with 11 bases spanning the gap. The full variable domain, completed using reference TRBV7-8 and TRBJ1-5, is GAGVSQSPRYKVAKRGQDVALRCDPISGHVSLFWYQQALGQGPEFLTYFQNEAQLDKSGLPSDRFFAERPEGSVSTLKIQRTQQEDSAVYLCASSLALRVGNQPQHFGDGTRLSIL.

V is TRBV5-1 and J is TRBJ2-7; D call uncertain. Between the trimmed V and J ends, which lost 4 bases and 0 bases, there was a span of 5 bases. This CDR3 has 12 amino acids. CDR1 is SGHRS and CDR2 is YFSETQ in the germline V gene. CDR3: CASSPNSYEQYF. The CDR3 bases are TGCGCCAGCAGCCCAAACTCCTACGAGCAGTACTTC.